Below, 2 T cell receptor beta chains from the same sample are listed, as sequenced in a study of blood T cell repertoires in COVID-19. Only in-frame clones appear in the TCRdb table, and some are missing; sequencing was by immunoSEQ multiplex PCR. The table includes about 200,000 clones, approximately 87% detected once. Sequenced input: peripheral blood. These receptors were taken from a woman aged 70 to 79 with acute or convalescent COVID-19.

This clone came up once. The gene calls are TRBV12-5 and TRBJ1-6; D is uncertain. The length of the CDR3 is 15 residues. The V end was cut by 6 bases, the J end by 5 bases, with 14 bases between. Germline assignment: CDR1 LGHNT and CDR2 FRNRAP. The CDR3 is CASGRSPEDNSPLHF. DNA of the CDR3: TGTGCTAGTGGGCGATCCCCCGAAGATAATTCACCCCTCCACTTT.

This clone was seen a single time. This chain links TRBV9 with TRBJ1-1; no clear D. Trimming left V 0 bases short and J 6 bases short, with 18 bases between. The germline V gene encodes CDR1 SGDLS and CDR2 YYNGEE. The CDR3 has 16 amino acids. This CDR3 reads CASSVGEVSLGAEAFF. DNA for the CDR3: TGTGCCAGCAGCGTAGGGGAGGTCTCCCTCGGCGCTGAAGCTTTCTTT.